The text below deals with one T cell receptor beta chain. Profiled with immunoSEQ multiplex PCR; TCRdb holds only in-frame clones, not every one. This table has about 220,000 clones, 83% appearing once. The germline gives CDR1 MGHDK, CDR2 SYGVNS. The CDR3 sequence is 15 residues long. Trimming stripped 10 bases from V and 1 base from J, with 19 bases between. The data stem from a study of blood T cell repertoires in COVID-19. At the level of the study: Samples representing acute and convalescent COVID-19 were sourced from the United States, Italy and Spain. The cDNA or gDNA used as material had been derived from T cells, B-cell-depleted T cells, or PBMCs.

The receptor comes from a woman aged 50 to 60 who had been exposed to COVID-19. Sequencing input: PBMCs or T cells enriched from blood (not recorded which). V is TRBV25-1 and J is TRBJ1-1; D unclear. The CDR3 nucleotides are TGTGCCACCCGATCGCGGACGGCGGGGAACACTGAAGCTTTCTTT. Residues: CATRSRTAGNTEAFF.